These 19 T cell receptor beta chains were sequenced from one sample in a study of blood T cell repertoires in COVID-19. Profiled with immunoSEQ multiplex PCR; TCRdb holds only in-frame clones, not every one. The sample shows more than 85,000 clones, around 90% of them seen only once. Sequenced: peripheral blood. These receptors were taken from a woman in her 50s with COVID-19, enrolled during active disease.

The chain uses TRBV7-3 and TRBJ1-2; possible D gene TRBD1, 5 bases. This CDR3 is built from 15 residues. CDR1 is SGHTA, CDR2 FQGTGA, per germline. Trimming stripped 5 bases from V and 3 bases from J, with 16 bases between. The CDR3 nucleotides read TGTGCCAGCAGCCCCAATGGTGTAGGGGACTATGGCTACACCTTC. Protein: CASSPNGVGDYGYTF.

The V and J genes are TRBV28 and TRBJ2-7; TRBD1 matches 7 bases. Germline V lookup: CDR1 MDHEN, CDR2 SYDVKM. The CDR3 is 14 residues long. Unmatched junction bases numbered 6, after V lost 3 bases and J lost 4 bases. CDR3 bases: TGTGCCAGCAGTTTTAATCTGGGACAGTACGAGCAGTACTTC. It encodes CASSFNLGQYEQYF.

The chain uses TRBV27 and TRBJ2-2, with D tentatively TRBD2 (5 bases). The V end was cut by 6 bases, the J end by 4 bases, with 15 bases between. The CDR3 runs to 15 residues. Germline values: CDR1 MNHEY, CDR2 SMNVEV (reference sequence). The CDR3 DNA reads as TGTGCCAGCAGCATGAGGGTAGTTGGCACCGGGGAGCTGTTTTTT. It encodes CASSMRVVGTGELFF.

V usage is TRBV10-3 and J usage is TRBJ2-6; 8 nucleotides agree with TRBD1. Trimming took 0 bases from V and 4 from J; bases not matched to a gene: 8. This CDR3 spans 18 amino acids. Per germline, CDR1 ENHRY and CDR2 SYGVKD. CDR3 nucleotide sequence: TGTGCCATCAGTGAGTCGGCAGGGGGCGCGTTAGGGGCCAACGTCCTGACTTTC. Its translation is CAISESAGGALGANVLTF.

The chain carries TRBV28 and TRBJ2-5, with TRBD2 matching 10 bases. Germline V gene lookup returns CDR1 MDHEN and CDR2 SYDVKM. V gave up 5 bases and J gave up 3 bases; unmatched junction bases: 6. The CDR3 extends over 15 amino acids. CDR3 DNA: TGTGCCAGCAGTCCGGCTAGCGGGGGAAAAGAGACCCAGTACTTC. Translation: CASSPASGGKETQYF. The variable domain in full, with the rest retrieved from reference TRBV28 and TRBJ2-5, is DVKVTQSSRYLVKRTGEKVFLECVQDMDHENMFWYRQDPGLGLRLIYFSYDVKMKEKGDIPEGYSVSREKKERFSLILESASTNQTSMYLCASSPASGGKETQYFGPGTRLLVL.

The J gene is TRBJ1-6, the V gene TRBV4-2; D gene uncertain. CDR1 and CDR2 from the germline V gene are LGHNA and YNFKEQ. Trimming left V 1 base short and J 4 bases short, with 5 bases between. The CDR3 has 14 residues. The DNA of the CDR3 is TGTGCCAGCAGCCAAGGCGGATATAATTCACCCCTCCACTTT. Residues: CASSQGGYNSPLHF.

The sample holds many counts of this clone. The gene calls are TRBV4-2 and TRBJ2-2, with 7 bases identical to TRBD1. Per the germline V gene, CDR1 is LGHNA and CDR2 is YNFKEQ. This CDR3 contains 15 residues. With V trimmed by 1 base and J by 2 bases, 1 base remained unmatched. CDR3 sequence: CASSQGQGNTGELFF. The CDR3, as DNA: TGTGCCAGCAGCCAAGGACAGGGAAACACCGGGGAGCTGTTTTTT.

This sequence joins TRBV14 and TRBJ2-2; 9 bases fit TRBD2. Germline V gene lookup returns CDR1 SGHDN and CDR2 FVKESK. CDR3 length: 15 residues. J was trimmed by 8 bases and V by 1 base; bases with no gene match: 5. CDR3 nucleotides: TGTGCCAGCAGCCAAGTACCTAGCGGGGTTGGGGAGCTGTTTTTT. It codes for CASSQVPSGVGELFF.

The rearrangement links TRBV30 to TRBJ2-3, with D possibly being TRBD1 (6 bases). Trimming stripped 6 bases from V and 1 base from J, with 20 bases between. The germline gives CDR1 GTSNPN, CDR2 SVGIG (reference sequence). The CDR3 totals 16 residues. DNA of the CDR3: TGTGCCTGTACCCGACAGGTTGGTGTCCGCACAGATACGCAGTATTTT. Protein: CACTRQVGVRTDTQYF. Looking up the rest from reference TRBV30 and TRBJ2-3 gives the full variable domain: SQTIHQWPATLVQPVGSPLSLECTVEGTSNPNLYWYRQAAGRGLQLLFYSVGIGQISSEVPQNLSASRPQDRQFILSSKKLLLSDSGFYLCACTRQVGVRTDTQYFGPGTRLTVL.

The chain combines TRBV27 with TRBJ2-7; the match to TRBD1 covers 9 bases. J gave up 2 bases and V 6 bases, and 5 bases lay outside the gene matches. CDR3 length equals 14 residues. Germline V gives CDR1 MNHEY, CDR2 SMNVEV (reference sequence). This CDR3 reads CASRPGQGPYEQYF. The CDR3, as DNA: TGTGCCAGCAGGCCGGGACAGGGACCCTACGAGCAGTACTTC.

The V and J genes are TRBV24-1 and TRBJ1-6, with D tentatively TRBD1 (6 bases). Germline CDR1 and CDR2: KGHDR and SFDVKD. The CDR3 runs to 14 residues. V was clipped by 6 bases and J by 7 bases, with 12 bases between them. The chain's CDR3 is CATSPGQGNSPLHF. DNA for the CDR3: TGTGCCACCAGTCCGGGACAAGGAAATTCACCCCTCCACTTT.

The J gene is TRBJ1-6, the V gene TRBV27; 9 bases are shared with TRBD1. The CDR3 contains 18 residues. Trimming removed 6 bases from V and 0 bases from J; junction bases left unmatched: 9. From germline, CDR1 is MNHEY and CDR2 SMNVEV (reference sequence). The CDR3 nucleotides are TGTGCCAGCAGGCTCCGGACAGGGGTTCTCTCCTATAATTCACCCCTCCACTTT. Translation gives CASRLRTGVLSYNSPLHF.

V usage is TRBV6-5 and J usage is TRBJ1-2; D gene unclear. The CDR3 is 11 amino acids. The V and J ends lost 6 bases and 8 bases respectively, with 10 bases between them. Per the germline V gene, CDR1 is MNHEY and CDR2 is SVGAGI. The CDR3 nucleotides read TGTGCCAGCAGCTTTACAATGGGCTACACCTTC. Translated, it gives CASSFTMGYTF.

This clone was seen once. The chain links TRBV27 to TRBJ2-5, with D possibly TRBD1 on 6 matching bases. The CDR3 runs to 14 residues. Trimming took off 6 bases at V and 5 bases at J, with 16 bases between the two ends. CDR1 is MNHEY and CDR2 is SMNVEV in the germline V gene (reference sequence). Here the CDR3 reads CASSPWGPRETQYF. The CDR3 DNA reads as TGTGCCAGCAGCCCATGGGGGCCTCGGGAGACCCAGTACTTC.

This clone has only one observation. The CDR3 reads CAWRGGESNQPQHF. CDR3 coding DNA: TGTGCCTGGAGGGGCGGGGAAAGCAATCAGCCCCAGCATTTT. The V gene is TRBV30, the J gene TRBJ1-5; D call uncertain. Trimming removed 3 bases from V and 1 base from J, with 10 bases in between. The CDR3 consists of 14 residues. CDR1 and CDR2 from the germline V gene are GTSNPN and SVGIG (reference sequence).

The CDR3 sequence is CASSWTGDNQPQHF. DNA of the CDR3: TGTGCCAGCAGTTGGACAGGGGATAATCAGCCCCAGCATTTT. The gene calls are TRBV6-2 or TRBV6-3 and TRBJ1-5; 9 nucleotides match TRBD1. This CDR3 is 14 amino acids long. V lost 4 bases to trimming and J lost 4 bases; unmatched junction nucleotides: 2. CDR1 and CDR2 from the germline V gene are MNHEY and SVGEGT.

As DNA, the CDR3 is TGTGCCAGTCTCAACAGGGGCCAGAACACTGAAGCTTTCTTT. This sequence encodes CASLNRGQNTEAFF. J is TRBJ1-1 and V is TRBV19, with 7 positions matching TRBD1. There are 14 residues in the CDR3. Germline V CDR1 and CDR2: LNHDA, SQIVND (reference sequence). The V gene end was trimmed by 8 bases and the J gene end by 1 base; junction bases not matched to a gene: 7.

The chain links TRBV15 to TRBJ1-4; 7 bases map to TRBD1. Germline V CDR1 and CDR2: LNHNV, YYDKDF (reference sequence). The CDR3 length is 14 residues. The trim removed 2 bases at V and 8 bases at J, leaving 5 bases unmatched. CDR3 residues: CATSRNTGQEKLFF. The CDR3 DNA follows: TGTGCCACCAGCAGAAATACGGGACAGGAAAAACTGTTTTTT.

This chain joins TRBV12-3 or TRBV12-4 and TRBJ2-7; TRBD1 agrees at 7 bases. Trimming cost V 7 bases and J 4 bases; bases outside gene matches: 7. The CDR3 length is 13 residues. The CDR3 protein is CASTVGTEYEQYF. For the CDR3, the DNA is TGTGCCAGCACAGTGGGGACAGAATACGAGCAGTACTTC.